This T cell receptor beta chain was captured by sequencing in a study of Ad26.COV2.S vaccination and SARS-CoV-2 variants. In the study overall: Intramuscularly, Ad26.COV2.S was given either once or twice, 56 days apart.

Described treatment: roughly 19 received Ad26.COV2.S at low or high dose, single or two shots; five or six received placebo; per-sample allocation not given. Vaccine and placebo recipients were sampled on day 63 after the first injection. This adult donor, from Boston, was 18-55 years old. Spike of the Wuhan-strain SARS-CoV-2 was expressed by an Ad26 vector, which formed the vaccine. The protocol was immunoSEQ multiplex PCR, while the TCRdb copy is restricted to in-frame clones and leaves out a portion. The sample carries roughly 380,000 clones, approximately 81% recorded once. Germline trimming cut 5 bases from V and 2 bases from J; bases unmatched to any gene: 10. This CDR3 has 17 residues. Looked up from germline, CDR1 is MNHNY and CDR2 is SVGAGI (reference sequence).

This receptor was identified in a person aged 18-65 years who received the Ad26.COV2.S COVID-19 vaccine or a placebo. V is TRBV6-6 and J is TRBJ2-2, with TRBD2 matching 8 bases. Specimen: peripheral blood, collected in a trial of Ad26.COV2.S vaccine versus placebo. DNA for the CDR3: TGTGCCAGCAGTCCCTCCCAAGCGGGGGTAAACACCGGGGAGCTGTTTTTT. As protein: CASSPSQAGVNTGELFF.